This is a list of T cell receptor beta chains from one sample in a study of CD8 T cells in Susac syndrome. Each CDR3 protein gets one entry after TCRdb re-called the immunoSEQ multiplex PCR reads with MiXCR. The sample contains 330,000 or so distinct CDR3 sequences, 75% to 90% of which appear only once. The sample comprised CD8+ T cells from PBMCs. Source of these receptors: a human donor with multiple sclerosis. CDR3s include the opening cysteine and the closing phenylalanine or tryptophan. Each record gives: D gene, clone size, V gene, J gene, CDR3 DNA, CDR3 protein. D genes are given only for firm matches. The size of a clone is reported for some rows only, either as once, few or many, or as a class for expanded clones.

TRBD2	.	TRBV9	TRBJ2-7	TGTGCCAGCAGCGCCGCCGGGAGCGGGGACCCGCAGTACTTC	CASSAAGSGDPQYF
TRBD1	once	TRBV6-2/TRBV6-3	TRBJ1-5	TGTGCCAGCAGTCTCCCGGGACAGGGGGTAAAAGAGCCCCAGCATTTT	CASSLPGQGVKEPQHF
.	few	TRBV4-1	TRBJ2-7	TGCGCCAGCAGCCAAGTTGGGACTGACTACGAGCAGTACTTC	CASSQVGTDYEQYF
.	once	TRBV11-3	TRBJ1-6	TGTGCCAGCAGCTCACATGGAAATAATTCACCCCTCCACTTT	CASSSHGNNSPLHF
TRBD1	.	TRBV4-1	TRBJ1-2	TGCGCCAGCAGTCTTTCCGGGACAGATGGCTACACCTTC	CASSLSGTDGYTF
TRBD2	.	TRBV4-3	TRBJ2-4	TGCGCCAGCAGCCAAGGGACAGCGGGGGGGGAAGCCAAAAACATTCAGTACTTC	CASSQGTAGGEAKNIQYF
.	.	TRBV27	TRBJ2-1	TGTGCCAGCAGTTTATACAGGGTTTCCTACAATGAGCAGTTCTTC	CASSLYRVSYNEQFF
TRBD1	once	TRBV10-3	TRBJ1-1	TGTGCCATCAGTGAGTCGTTGACAGGGGCGAACACTGAAGTTTTCTTT	CAISESLTGANTEVFF
.	.	TRBV6-2/TRBV6-3	TRBJ2-5	TGTGCCAGCAGTTACGAGGGGTACCAAGAGACCCAGTACTTC	CASSYEGYQETQYF
.	.	TRBV7-3	TRBJ1-1	TGTGCCAGCAGCCCATGGGGGCCCGGGGACACTGAAGCTTTCTTT	CASSPWGPGDTEAFF
.	.	TRBV5-1	TRBJ2-1	TGCGCCAGCAGCTTGGTAGAGGGAGTGCTTGAGCAGTTCTTC	CASSLVEGVLEQFF
.	.	TRBV28	TRBJ1-1	TGTGCCAGCAGTTTTATAGGTACGGCGGGAGGAACTGAAGCTTTCTTT	CASSFIGTAGGTEAFF
.	.	TRBV7-6	TRBJ2-3	TGTGCCAGCAGCTTAGAACCAACAGATACGCAGTATTTT	CASSLEPTDTQYF
.	.	TRBV5-1	TRBJ2-2	TGCGCCAGCAGCCCGGGACTCAGCCGCGGGGAGCTGTTTTTT	CASSPGLSRGELFF
.	.	TRBV29-1	TRBJ1-2	TGCAGCGCTTTAATAGAGGGGGGCTACACCTTC	CSALIEGGYTF
.	.	TRBV27	TRBJ2-2	TGTGCCAGCAGCTCCACCCAGTTCGCGAACACCGGGGAGCTGTTTTTT	CASSSTQFANTGELFF
TRBD1	.	TRBV9	TRBJ1-2	TGTGCCAGCAGCGTAGGAGGGGGCGTCTATGGCTACACCTTC	CASSVGGGVYGYTF
.	.	TRBV20-1	TRBJ2-5	TGCAGTGCTAGGGATAGCTCGTACCAAGAGACCCAGTACTTC	CSARDSSYQETQYF
TRBD1	.	TRBV6-1	TRBJ2-1	TGTGCCAGCAGATCTTGGGACAGGGAATCCCTCTCCTACAATGAGCAGTTCTTC	CASRSWDRESLSYNEQFF
.	.	TRBV29-1	TRBJ2-1	TGCAGCGTTGAATTGTCGTGGATGGATGAGCAGTTCTTC	CSVELSWMDEQFF
.	.	TRBV3-1	TRBJ2-3	TGTGCCAGCAGCCAAGTCCTCGGAGGGGGCGAGGGTAGCACAGATACGCAGTATTTT	CASSQVLGGGEGSTDTQYF
.	.	TRBV7-9	TRBJ2-7	TGTGCCAGCAGCTCGCCTAAGGACGGATCCTACGAGCAGTACTTC	CASSSPKDGSYEQYF
.	.	TRBV2	TRBJ1-2	TGTGCCAGCGCCTTCCGGGGGGGCAATGGCTACACCTTC	CASAFRGGNGYTF
TRBD2	.	TRBV12-3/TRBV12-4	TRBJ2-5	TGTGCCAGCAGTTTAGAGTCTAGCGGGGAGACCCAGTACTTC	CASSLESSGETQYF
TRBD2	.	TRBV4-3	TRBJ2-2	TGCGCCAGCAGCCAAGATAGGCCAGCGGGAGCCGGGGAGCTGTTTTTT	CASSQDRPAGAGELFF
TRBD1	.	TRBV19	TRBJ1-5	TGTGCCAGTTCGGACAGGGATAGGGGTAGCAATCAGCCCCAGCATTTT	CASSDRDRGSNQPQHF
.	few	TRBV13	TRBJ1-1	TGTGCCAGCAGCGATGGACAGACGAACACTGAAGCTTTCTTT	CASSDGQTNTEAFF
TRBD1	.	TRBV28	TRBJ2-1	TGTGCCAGCAGTCCTGGGACAGGGGGTTCCAATGAGCAGTTCTTC	CASSPGTGGSNEQFF
.	once	TRBV6-1	TRBJ2-2	TGTGCCAGCCGGGCAGGGGTCGACACCGGGGAGCTGTTTTTT	CASRAGVDTGELFF
TRBD1	.	TRBV7-9	TRBJ2-5	TGTGCCAGCAGCCCCGGGACAGGGGATTTTTATGGAGAGACCCAGTACTTC	CASSPGTGDFYGETQYF
.	.	TRBV27	TRBJ2-7	TGTGCCAGCAGTTTAGCATCACAGGGCCCCTACGAGCAGTACTTC	CASSLASQGPYEQYF
TRBD2	.	TRBV7-9	TRBJ2-7	TGTGCCAGCAGCGCCAGCGGGGCCGACTACGAGCAGTACTTC	CASSASGADYEQYF
.	.	TRBV28	TRBJ2-1	TGTGCCAGCAGCGGAGGAATATACAATGAGCAGTTCTTC	CASSGGIYNEQFF
TRBD1	.	TRBV3-1	TRBJ2-2	TGTGCCAGCGCCGAAACACAGGGGGCGATCACCGGGGAGCTGTTTTTT	CASAETQGAITGELFF
TRBD1	.	TRBV24-1	TRBJ1-1	TGTGCCACCAGTGTACAGGGGGAAACTGAAGCTTTCTTT	CATSVQGETEAFF
.	.	TRBV7-2	TRBJ1-5	TGTGCCAGCAGCTTAGACCTGGGATATAGCAATCAGCCCCAGCATTTT	CASSLDLGYSNQPQHF
.	.	TRBV19	TRBJ2-6	TGTGCCAGTAGTATGTGGGACGGTGGGGCCAACGTCCTGACTTTC	CASSMWDGGANVLTF
.	.	TRBV20-1	TRBJ2-2	TGCAGTGCTAGAGATCTAACTTTGGACACCGGGGAGCTGTTTTTT	CSARDLTLDTGELFF
TRBD2	.	TRBV4-1	TRBJ2-4	TGCGCCAGCAGCCAAGATCGACTAGCGGGCGGAGTTCAGTACTTC	CASSQDRLAGGVQYF
.	.	TRBV4-2	TRBJ2-3	TGTGCCAGCAGCCAACGGGGCAGGGCAGATACGCAGTATTTT	CASSQRGRADTQYF
.	.	TRBV6-5	TRBJ2-3	TGTGCCAGCAGTTACGGGCTCGACGCCACAGATACGCAGTATTTT	CASSYGLDATDTQYF
TRBD1	.	TRBV3-1	TRBJ2-7	TGTGCCAGCAGCCAAGACACCGGGACAGGGCCCTACGAGCAGTACTTC	CASSQDTGTGPYEQYF
TRBD1	.	TRBV29-1	TRBJ2-1	TGCAGCGTTCCGTATTCCGGGACAGGAATCTACAATGAGCAGTTCTTC	CSVPYSGTGIYNEQFF
.	.	TRBV9	TRBJ2-7	TGTGCCAGCAGCCCCCGGGGGAGCCCCTACGAGCAGTACTTC	CASSPRGSPYEQYF
TRBD2	.	TRBV20-1	TRBJ2-1	TGCAGTGCTCCATACCCGGGACTAGCGGTTGTCAATGAGCAGTTCTTC	CSAPYPGLAVVNEQFF
.	.	TRBV7-9	TRBJ2-3	TGTGCCAGCAGCTTCCAGGGGATCACAGATACGCAGTATTTT	CASSFQGITDTQYF
.	.	TRBV29-1	TRBJ1-1	TGCAGCGTTGATACTGGGATGGAGAACACTGAAGCTTTCTTT	CSVDTGMENTEAFF
.	.	TRBV4-3	TRBJ2-3	TGCGCCAGCAGCCAAGAACCCGGGACTCATAGCACAGATACGCAGTATTTT	CASSQEPGTHSTDTQYF
.	.	TRBV11-1	TRBJ1-4	TGTGCCAGCAGCTTATTCCTTAGAACAGGGAATTCCGAAGTCGTTGAAAAACTGTTTTTT	CASSLFLRTGNSEVVEKLFF
TRBD1	.	TRBV7-9	TRBJ1-5	TGTGCCAGCAGCTTAGGGACAGGGGTTCAGCCCCAGCATTTT	CASSLGTGVQPQHF
TRBD1	.	TRBV7-6	TRBJ1-3	TGTGCCAGCAGCACCGAGGGACAGGGGGTTTCTGGAAACACCATATATTTT	CASSTEGQGVSGNTIYF